This T cell receptor (beta chain) was profiled in a study of PD-L1 blockade in urothelial cancer. Study in general: From 0 to 3 prior chemotherapy regimens had been given to the patients. Peripheral blood specimens exhibited a median yield of about 140,000 T cells. Treatment start was followed by blood analysis at 3 weeks (second dose) and again at 6 weeks.

Indicated time point: pretreatment peripheral blood. Method: immunoSEQ multiplex PCR; TCRdb's copy keeps in-frame clones and lacks some. The data hold fewer than 60,000 clones, with 80% to 90% observed a single time. This clonotype originated in a man between 70 and 80 years old with urothelial cancer. Sequences were derived from PBMCs, sampled around atezolizumab (anti-PD-L1) treatment.

The CDR3 loop reads CASSFDQGFGTEAFF. CDR3 bases: TGTGCCAGCAGCTTTGACCAGGGTTTCGGCACTGAAGCTTTCTTT. The genes are TRBV5-6 and TRBJ1-1; weak D call: TRBD1 (5 bases). Germline V gene lookup returns CDR1 SGHDT and CDR2 YYEEEE. This CDR3 has 15 residues. The V end was cut by 2 bases, the J end by 4 bases, with 15 bases between.